The rows below give T cell receptor beta chains drawn from one sample of a study of blood T cells in healthy people across ages. Using its own MiXCR run on the 5' RACE reads, TCRdb lists one record per CDR3 protein. The sample holds 1 million to 1.2 million distinct CDR3 sequences, roughly two fifths seen once. The sample taken for sequencing was blood. All receptors derive from a man in his late teens or twenties in good health. Each CDR3 is given with its conserved first and last residue. A D gene is named only where the DNA matches it firmly. Clone size is not always given. Where it is, it says once, few, many or a class for expanded clones.

>.|.|TRBV6-5|TRBJ2-2
TGTGCCAGCACCTCGACGGGGAGGAACACCGGGGAGCTGTTTTTT
CASTSTGRNTGELFF
>.|.|TRBV25-1|TRBJ1-2
TGTGCCAGCAGCCCCTTAGGACAGAACTATGGCTACACCTTC
CASSPLGQNYGYTF
>.|.|TRBV7-2|TRBJ2-3
TGTGCCAGCAGCTTCGGCCTGGACAGCACAGATACGCAGTATTTT
CASSFGLDSTDTQYF
>TRBD2|.|TRBV27|TRBJ2-1
TGTGCCAGCAGTTCGGGACTAGCTGTAAATGAGCAGTTCTTC
CASSSGLAVNEQFF
>.|.|TRBV18|TRBJ1-1
TGTGCCAGCTCTTCCGGGACGAACATCATGAACACTGAAGCTTTCTTT
CASSSGTNIMNTEAFF
>.|.|TRBV6-6|TRBJ2-7
TGTGCCAGCAGTTACTCGCCAGGCGACATTTACTACGAGCAGTACTTC
CASSYSPGDIYYEQYF
>.|.|TRBV7-2|TRBJ1-5
TGTGCCAGCAGCTACGAACTAGCGGAGAATCAAGAGACCCAGCATTTT
CASSYELAENQETQHF
>TRBD2|few|TRBV20-1|TRBJ2-1
TGCAGTGCTAGTATGGCGGGACTAGCGGGGGGTGGCAATGAGCAGTTCTTC
CSASMAGLAGGGNEQFF
>TRBD1|.|TRBV7-8|TRBJ2-5
TGTGCCAGCAGCTTACATGGGGACAGGCCTAAGGAGACCCAGTACTTC
CASSLHGDRPKETQYF
>.|.|TRBV7-9|TRBJ1-1
TGTGCCAGCAGCCATCAAGTAACTGAAGCTTTCTTT
CASSHQVTEAFF
>.|few|TRBV3-1|TRBJ1-1
TGTGCCAGCAGCCAAGATCGGTCGGGGGGTTTTGCTTTCTTT
CASSQDRSGGFAFF
>.|few|TRBV29-1|TRBJ1-2
TGCAGCGTTGAAGATCTACACGCCCGGCGGGGCTACACCTTC
CSVEDLHARRGYTF
>TRBD2|few|TRBV28|TRBJ2-1
TGTGCCAGCAGTTTGAGGAGCGGGGGGTCCTACAATGAGCAGTTCTTC
CASSLRSGGSYNEQFF
>.|.|TRBV4-2|TRBJ1-2
TGTGCCAGCAGCCAAGAAAGTCGTCGTCCGGCCTCCTACACCTTC
CASSQESRRPASYTF